The 10 T cell receptor beta chains reported below all come from one sample, sequenced in a study of T cells in Graves' hyperthyroidism and ophthalmopathy (dated by TCRdb to the late 2010s). The library came from multiplex PCR. The sample was run on an Illumina HiSeq 2000. Amplification of TCR beta CDR3 regions was carried out from RNA transcripts. The TCR CDR3 was subjected to a first round of RT-PCR using the HTBI primer set and the Qiagen OneStep RT-PCR kit. TCRdb handled the public reads itself, with Q25 trimming in fastp and clone calling in MiXCR, and kept productive beta chains. Merged by CDR3 protein, the rows form single entries marked with the most common genes and DNA. Across this sample there are about 640,000 distinct CDR3 sequences, with about a fifth seen only once. Clones ranked in the top ten supply 34% of the sample. Material: blood. The source is a young man with Graves' ophthalmopathy.

This clonotype was detected only a few times. The chain couples TRBV4-2 to TRBJ2-5, with D possibly TRBD1 on 5 matching bases. This CDR3 contains 15 residues. Per germline, CDR1 LGHNA and CDR2 YNFKEQ. Trimming removed 0 bases at V and 3 bases at J, with 11 bases between. The CDR3 DNA follows: TGTGCCAGCAGCCAAGAAACGACAGCTGAAGAGACCCAGTACTTC. It yields the protein CASSQETTAEETQYF.

V gene TRBV3-2 combines with J gene TRBJ1-1; the table's TRBD1 call for D was not verified on the DNA. TRBV3-2 is flagged as a pseudogene. The CDR3 has 15 amino acids. CDR3 sequence reads: CASRNDTPWNTEAFF. The CDR3 DNA sequence: TGTGCCAGCAGAAATGATACACCCTGGAACACTGAAGCTTTCTTT.

This sequence joins TRBV20-1 and TRBJ1-1, with D tentatively TRBD1 (5 bases). CDR3 size: 13 residues. Germline V gene data show CDR1 as DFQATT and CDR2 as SNEGSKA (reference sequence). The CDR3 coding sequence is TGCTTAACAGGAGGGGCTCTGGGCACTGAAGCTTTCTTT. Translation gives CLTGGALGTEAFF.

This clonotype came up a few times. This chain links TRBV4-1 with TRBJ2-2, with D possibly being TRBD1 (6 bases). CDR1 and CDR2 (germline): MGHRA, YSYEKL. The CDR3 covers 16 residues. V shed 3 bases and J shed 5 bases, with 16 bases lying between them. The CDR3, as DNA: TGCGCCAGCAGCCACGAAACAGGGATTGAAACCGGGGAGCTGTTTTTT. Protein product: CASSHETGIETGELFF.

This clonotype was seen repeatedly, ten times or more. The rearrangement links TRBV12-3 or TRBV12-4 to TRBJ2-1; a weak D match, TRBD1 (6 bases). The CDR3 loop spans 16 amino acids. Trimming removed 5 bases from V and 5 bases from J, with 19 bases in between. The CDR3 coding sequence is TGTGCCAGCAGTGTCTCAAAGGGCAGGGGAAACAATGAGCAGTTCTTC. Translation: CASSVSKGRGNNEQFF.

The rearrangement uses TRBV20-1 and TRBJ1-2, with D perhaps matching TRBD1 (6 bases). The ends were cut back, 1 base at V and 11 bases at J, with 17 bases in the middle. Germline values: CDR1 DFQATT, CDR2 SNEGSKA (reference sequence). CDR3 length: 13 residues. In nucleotides, the CDR3 is TGCAGTGCTAGAGTGGGGGCAATCCTTATGTACACCTTC. Its protein product is CSARVGAILMYTF.

The chain links TRBV19 to TRBJ2-7; no definite D call. This CDR3 contains 13 residues. With 4 bases removed from V and 3 bases from J, the gap between germline ends came to 10 bases. CDR1 and CDR2 (germline): LNHDA, SQIVND (reference sequence). CDR3 DNA: TGTGCCAGTAGTAAGGTGGAAGGCTACGAGCAGTACTTC. This translates into CASSKVEGYEQYF.

This sequence joins TRBV5-1 and TRBJ2-3, with TRBD1 identical over 10 bases. This CDR3 is built from 16 residues. Germline V gene sequence: CDR1 SGHRS, CDR2 YFSETQ. V shed 1 base and J 1 base; nucleotides not matched to a gene: 3. Here the CDR3 reads CASSLQGTGGTDTQYF. The CDR3, as DNA: TGCGCCAGCAGCTTGCAAGGGACAGGGGGCACAGATACGCAGTATTTT.

This clonotype was seen more than once but under ten times. CDR3 bases: TGTGCCAGCAGTTTTCCAGGGCTTGGGGGCACTGAAGCTTTCTTT. It encodes CASSFPGLGGTEAFF. J is TRBJ1-1 and V is TRBV6-5; possible D gene TRBD1, 5 bases. V dropped 4 bases and J dropped 4 bases, with 16 bases sitting between them. The CDR3 extends over 15 amino acids. Germline V gene lookup returns CDR1 MNHEY and CDR2 SVGAGI.

The chain employs TRBV20-1 and TRBJ2-1; 8 nucleotides match TRBD1. The trim removed 6 bases at V and 0 bases at J, leaving 7 bases unmatched. The V gene's germline CDR1 is DFQATT and CDR2 SNEGSKA (reference sequence). This CDR3 is built from 15 residues. CDR3 region: CSALGTGRSYNEQFF. In DNA, the CDR3 is TGCAGTGCCCTTGGGACAGGCCGCTCCTACAATGAGCAGTTCTTC.